Sequencing of this T cell receptor beta chain was carried out in a study of T-cell memory formation after mild COVID-19. Study information: TCR clustering was largely donor specific.

Constant-segment-primed 5'RACE gave TCR alpha and TCR beta cDNA libraries with sample barcodes and UMIs. TCRdb independently ran MiXCR on the 5' RACE reads; one entry per CDR3 protein. The table lists under 70,000 distinct CDR3 sequences, roughly 9.9% of them singletons. This clonotype was counted only a few times. The CDR3 is 15 amino acids. Trimming stripped 0 bases from V and 7 bases from J, with 13 bases between. Per the germline V gene, CDR1 is MNHEY and CDR2 is SMNVEV (reference sequence). The sequenced sample consisted of PBMCs or a T cell subset sorted from them (not recorded which). V is TRBV27 and J is TRBJ1-5; no definite D call. This TCR was recovered from a man younger than 30 who had mild COVID-19 (a few samples of this study predate the infection). Cell type and time point are not known. Here the CDR3 reads CASSLSGTLTQPQHF. The CDR3 bases are TGTGCCAGCAGTTTATCAGGCACCCTCACCCAGCCCCAGCATTTT.